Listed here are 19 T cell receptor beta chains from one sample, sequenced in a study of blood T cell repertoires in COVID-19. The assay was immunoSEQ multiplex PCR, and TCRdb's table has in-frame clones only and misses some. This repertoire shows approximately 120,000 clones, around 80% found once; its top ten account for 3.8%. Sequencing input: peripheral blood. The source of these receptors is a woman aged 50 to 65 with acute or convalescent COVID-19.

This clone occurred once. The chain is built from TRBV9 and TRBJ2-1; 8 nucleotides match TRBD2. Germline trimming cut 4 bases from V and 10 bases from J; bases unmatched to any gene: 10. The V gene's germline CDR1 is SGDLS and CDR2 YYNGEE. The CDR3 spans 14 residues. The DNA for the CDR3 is TGTGCCAGCAGCCTGAGCGGGAGTATAGACGAGCAGTTCTTC. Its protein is CASSLSGSIDEQFF.

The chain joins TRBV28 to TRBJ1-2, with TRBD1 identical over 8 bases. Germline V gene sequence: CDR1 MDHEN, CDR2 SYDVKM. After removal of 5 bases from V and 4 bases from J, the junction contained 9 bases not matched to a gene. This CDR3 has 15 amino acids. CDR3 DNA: TGTGCCAGCAGTCGAAGGACAGGGACAATCTATGGCTACACCTTC. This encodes CASSRRTGTIYGYTF.

The DNA for the CDR3 is TGTGCCAGCATCGGACCGGAGGGCTATGGCTACACCTTC. Its translation: CASIGPEGYGYTF. The chain couples TRBV5-4 to TRBJ1-2; D not resolved. CDR1 and CDR2 (germline): SGHNT, YYREEE (reference sequence). The length of the CDR3 is 13 residues. Trimming removed 6 bases at V and 4 bases at J, with 13 bases between.

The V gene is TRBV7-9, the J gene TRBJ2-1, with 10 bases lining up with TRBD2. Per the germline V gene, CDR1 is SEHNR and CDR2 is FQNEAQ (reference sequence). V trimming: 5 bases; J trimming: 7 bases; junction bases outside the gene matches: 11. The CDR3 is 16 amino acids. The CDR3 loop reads CASSRARASGRNEQFF. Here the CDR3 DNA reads TGTGCCAGCAGCCGGGCTAGGGCTAGCGGGAGAAATGAGCAGTTCTTC.

The CDR3 DNA is TGTGCCAGCAGCTTGGTAGCGGGAGGGAGAAATGAGCAGTTCTTC. Protein sequence: CASSLVAGGRNEQFF. V and J are TRBV7-3 and TRBJ2-1; the match to TRBD2 covers 11 bases. This CDR3 is 15 amino acids long. V lost 3 bases and J lost 7; bases outside the gene matches: 5. Germline V CDR1 and CDR2: SGHTA, FQGTGA.

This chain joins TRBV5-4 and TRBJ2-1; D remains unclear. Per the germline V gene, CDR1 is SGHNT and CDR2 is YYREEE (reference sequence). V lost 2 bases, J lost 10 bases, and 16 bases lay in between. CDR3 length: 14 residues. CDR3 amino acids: CASSFHPSYGEQFF. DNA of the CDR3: TGTGCCAGCAGCTTTCACCCCTCCTACGGGGAGCAGTTCTTC.

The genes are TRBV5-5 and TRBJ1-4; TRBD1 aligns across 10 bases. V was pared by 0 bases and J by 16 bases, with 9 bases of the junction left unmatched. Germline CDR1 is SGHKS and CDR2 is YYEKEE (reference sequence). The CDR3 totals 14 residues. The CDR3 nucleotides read TGTGCCAGCAGCTTGGGGGACAGGGGAGGTCAGAGGTTTTTT. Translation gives CASSLGDRGGQRFF. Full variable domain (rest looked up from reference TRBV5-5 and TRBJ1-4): DAGVTQSPTHLIKTRGQQVTLRCSPISGHKSVSWYQQVLGQGPQFIFQYYEKEERGRGNFPDRFSARQFPNYSSELNVNALLLGDSALYLCASSLGDRGGQRFFGSGTQLSVL.

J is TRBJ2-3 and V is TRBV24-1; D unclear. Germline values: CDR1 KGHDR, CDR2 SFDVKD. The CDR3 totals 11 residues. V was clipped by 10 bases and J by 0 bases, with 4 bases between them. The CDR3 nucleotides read TGTGCCACATCTAGCACAGATACGCAGTATTTT. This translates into CATSSTDTQYF.

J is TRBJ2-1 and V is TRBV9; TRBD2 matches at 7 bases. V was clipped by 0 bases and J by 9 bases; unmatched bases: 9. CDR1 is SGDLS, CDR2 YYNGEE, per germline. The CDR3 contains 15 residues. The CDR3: CASSVAGRENGEQFF. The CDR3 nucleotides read TGTGCCAGCAGCGTAGCGGGGCGGGAGAACGGTGAGCAGTTCTTC.

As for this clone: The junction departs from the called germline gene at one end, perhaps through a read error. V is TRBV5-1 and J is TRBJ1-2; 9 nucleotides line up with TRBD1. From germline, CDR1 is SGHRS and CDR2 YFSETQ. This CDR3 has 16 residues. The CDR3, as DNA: TGCGCCAGCAGGTTGGAACCGACAGGGGGTGTCTATGGCTACACCTTC. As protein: CASRLEPTGGVYGYTF.

Written as DNA, the CDR3 is TGTGCCAGCAGCAGACGCGGGACAGCTAACACCGGGGAGCTGTTTTTT. Translated, it gives CASSRRGTANTGELFF. The chain recombines TRBV9 with TRBJ2-2; D possibly corresponds to TRBD1 (7 bases). Between the trimmed V and J ends, which lost 4 bases and 2 bases, there was a span of 15 bases. This CDR3 region has 16 residues. Germline loops: CDR1 SGDLS, CDR2 YYNGEE.

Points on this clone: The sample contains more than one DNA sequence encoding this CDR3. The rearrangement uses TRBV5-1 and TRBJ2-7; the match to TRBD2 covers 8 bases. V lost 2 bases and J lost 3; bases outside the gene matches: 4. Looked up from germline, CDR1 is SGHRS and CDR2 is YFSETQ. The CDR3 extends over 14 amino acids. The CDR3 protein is CASSLTSGSYEQYF. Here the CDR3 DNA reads TGCGCCAGCAGCTTAACTAGCGGCAGCTACGAGCAGTACTTC. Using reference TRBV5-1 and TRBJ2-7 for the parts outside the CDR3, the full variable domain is KAGVTQTPRYLIKTRGQQVTLSCSPISGHRSVSWYQQTPGQGLQFLFEYFSETQRNKGNFPGRFSGRQFSNSRSEMNVSTLELGDSALYLCASSLTSGSYEQYFGPGTRLTVT.

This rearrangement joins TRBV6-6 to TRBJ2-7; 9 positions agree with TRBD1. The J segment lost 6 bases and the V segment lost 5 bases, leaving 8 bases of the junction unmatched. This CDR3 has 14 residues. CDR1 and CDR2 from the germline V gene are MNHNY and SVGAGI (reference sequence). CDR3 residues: CASSPGTGRREQYF. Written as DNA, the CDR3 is TGTGCCAGCAGTCCCGGGACAGGGCGTCGCGAGCAGTACTTC.

DNA for the CDR3: TGTGCCAGCAGCGTAGAAGCATTGGTAGCGGGATACAATGAGCAGTTCTTC. Encoded protein: CASSVEALVAGYNEQFF. The chain joins TRBV9 to TRBJ2-1, with 8 bases aligning to TRBD2. V gave up 0 bases and J gave up 4 bases; unmatched junction bases: 9. Germline loops: CDR1 SGDLS, CDR2 YYNGEE. CDR3 length equals 17 residues.

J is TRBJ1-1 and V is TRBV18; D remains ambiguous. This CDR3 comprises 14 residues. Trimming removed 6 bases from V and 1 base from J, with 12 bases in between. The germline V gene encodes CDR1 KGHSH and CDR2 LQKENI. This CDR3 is CASSSEVKNTEAFF. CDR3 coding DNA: TGTGCCAGCTCGAGTGAAGTAAAGAACACTGAAGCTTTCTTT.

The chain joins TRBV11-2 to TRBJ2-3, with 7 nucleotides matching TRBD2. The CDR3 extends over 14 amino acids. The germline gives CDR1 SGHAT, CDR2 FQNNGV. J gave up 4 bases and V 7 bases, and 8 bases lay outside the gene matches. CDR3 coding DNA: TGTGCCAGCAACCTTAGACTAGCTTCAGATACGCAGTATTTT. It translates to CASNLRLASDTQYF.

The CDR3 DNA is TGTGCCAGTAGTATAATGGCTAGCGGGGGGAACGAGCAGTACTTC. Protein: CASSIMASGGNEQYF. The chain links TRBV19 to TRBJ2-7, with TRBD2 matching 11 bases. The ends lost 2 bases at V and 5 bases at J; junction bases unmatched: 5. The CDR3 covers 15 residues. Germline CDR1 is LNHDA and CDR2 is SQIVND (reference sequence).

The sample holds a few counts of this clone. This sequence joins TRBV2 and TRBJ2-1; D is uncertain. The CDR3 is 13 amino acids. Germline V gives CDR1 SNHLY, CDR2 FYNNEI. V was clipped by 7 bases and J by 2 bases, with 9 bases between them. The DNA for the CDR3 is TGTGCCAGCACCCCTCGGGCCTACAATGAGCAGTTCTTC. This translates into CASTPRAYNEQFF.

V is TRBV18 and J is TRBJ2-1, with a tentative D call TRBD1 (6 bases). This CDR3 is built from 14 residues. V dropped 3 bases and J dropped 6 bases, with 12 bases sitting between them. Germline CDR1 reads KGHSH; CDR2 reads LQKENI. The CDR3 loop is CASSPNPGVNEQFF. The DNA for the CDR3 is TGTGCCAGCTCACCGAATCCAGGGGTCAATGAGCAGTTCTTC.